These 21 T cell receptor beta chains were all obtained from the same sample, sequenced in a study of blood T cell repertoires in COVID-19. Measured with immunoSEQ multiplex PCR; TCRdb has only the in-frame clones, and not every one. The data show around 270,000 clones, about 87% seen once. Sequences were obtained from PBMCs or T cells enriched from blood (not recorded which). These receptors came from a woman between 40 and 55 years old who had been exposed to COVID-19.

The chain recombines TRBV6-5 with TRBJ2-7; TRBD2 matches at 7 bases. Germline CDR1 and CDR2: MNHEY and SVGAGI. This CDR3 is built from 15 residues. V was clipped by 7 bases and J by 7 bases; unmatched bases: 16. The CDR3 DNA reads TGTGCCAGCACCGAATCCCGGGTTGGGGACTATGAGCAGTACTTC. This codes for CASTESRVGDYEQYF.

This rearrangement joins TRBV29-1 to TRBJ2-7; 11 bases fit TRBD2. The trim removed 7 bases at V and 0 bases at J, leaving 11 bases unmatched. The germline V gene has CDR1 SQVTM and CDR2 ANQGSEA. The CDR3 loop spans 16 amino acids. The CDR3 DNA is TGCAGCGCGGAACTAGCGGGAGAATCGGGCTCCTACGAGCAGTACGTC. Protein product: CSAELAGESGSYEQYV.

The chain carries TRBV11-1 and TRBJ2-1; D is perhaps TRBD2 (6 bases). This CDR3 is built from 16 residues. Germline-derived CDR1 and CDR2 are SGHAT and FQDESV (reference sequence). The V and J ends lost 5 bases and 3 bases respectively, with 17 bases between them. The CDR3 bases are TGTGCCAGCAGCCCTCCAAGTTTAGCGGTCTACAATGAGCAGTTCTTC. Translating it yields CASSPPSLAVYNEQFF.

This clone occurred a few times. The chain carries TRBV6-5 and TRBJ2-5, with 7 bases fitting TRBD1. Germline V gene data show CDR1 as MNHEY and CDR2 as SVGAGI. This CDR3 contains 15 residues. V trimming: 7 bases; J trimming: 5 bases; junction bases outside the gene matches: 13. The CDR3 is CASIPTRGQWETQYF. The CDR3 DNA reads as TGTGCCAGCATCCCAACGAGGGGGCAGTGGGAGACCCAGTACTTC.

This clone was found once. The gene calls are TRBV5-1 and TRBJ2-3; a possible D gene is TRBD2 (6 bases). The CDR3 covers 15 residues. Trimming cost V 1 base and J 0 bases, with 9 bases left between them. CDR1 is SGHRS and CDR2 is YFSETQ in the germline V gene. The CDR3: CASSLKAGSTDTQYF. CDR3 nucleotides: TGCGCCAGCAGCTTGAAGGCGGGGAGCACAGATACGCAGTATTTT.

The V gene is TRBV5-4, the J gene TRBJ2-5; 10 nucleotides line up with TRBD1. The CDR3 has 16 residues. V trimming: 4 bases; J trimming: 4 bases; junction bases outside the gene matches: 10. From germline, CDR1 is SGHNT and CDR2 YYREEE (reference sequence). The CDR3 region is CASSDPTGGLRETQYF. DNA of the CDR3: TGTGCCAGCAGCGACCCGACAGGGGGCCTAAGAGAGACCCAGTACTTC.

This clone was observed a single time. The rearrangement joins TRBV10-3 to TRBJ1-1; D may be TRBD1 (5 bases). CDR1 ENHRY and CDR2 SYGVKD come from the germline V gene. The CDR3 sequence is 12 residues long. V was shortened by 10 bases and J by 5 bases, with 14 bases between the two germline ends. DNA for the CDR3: TGTGCCACTCAGGGTGCGAGGACTGAAGCTTTCTTT. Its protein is CATQGARTEAFF.

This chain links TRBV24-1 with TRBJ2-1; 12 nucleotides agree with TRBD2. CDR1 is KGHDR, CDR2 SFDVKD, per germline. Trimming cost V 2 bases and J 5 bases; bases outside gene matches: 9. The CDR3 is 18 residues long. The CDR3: CATSDSTSGSTSNNEQFF. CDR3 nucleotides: TGTGCCACCAGTGATTCGACTAGCGGGAGCACTTCCAACAATGAGCAGTTCTTC.

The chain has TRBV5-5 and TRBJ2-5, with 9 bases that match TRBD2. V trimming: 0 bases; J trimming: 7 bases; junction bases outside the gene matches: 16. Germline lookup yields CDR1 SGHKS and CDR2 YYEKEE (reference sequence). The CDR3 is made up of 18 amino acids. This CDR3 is CASSLGLPGLARQGTQYF. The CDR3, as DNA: TGTGCCAGCAGCTTGGGCCTACCGGGACTAGCTCGCCAGGGGACCCAGTACTTC.

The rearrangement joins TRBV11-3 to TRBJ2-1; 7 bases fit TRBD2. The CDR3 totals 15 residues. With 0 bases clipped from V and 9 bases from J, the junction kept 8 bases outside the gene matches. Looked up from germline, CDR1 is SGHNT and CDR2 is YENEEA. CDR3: CASSLDGGGEGEQFF. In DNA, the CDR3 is TGTGCCAGCAGCTTAGACGGGGGAGGGGAAGGTGAGCAGTTCTTC.

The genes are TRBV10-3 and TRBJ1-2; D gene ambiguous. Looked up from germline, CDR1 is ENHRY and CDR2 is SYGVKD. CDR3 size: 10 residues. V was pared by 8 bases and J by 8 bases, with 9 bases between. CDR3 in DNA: TGTGCCATCCGCGAGGAGGGCTACACCTTC. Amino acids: CAIREEGYTF.

The CDR3 DNA sequence: TGTGCCAGCAGCCAAGATCGGTGGGGGGGCGTGAGCAATCAGCCCCAGCATTTT. Translated, it gives CASSQDRWGGVSNQPQHF. The chain couples TRBV4-2 to TRBJ1-5; a weak D match, TRBD1 (6 bases). The CDR3 covers 18 residues. In germline, CDR1 is LGHNA, CDR2 YNFKEQ. The V and J ends lost 0 bases and 1 base respectively, with 16 bases between them.

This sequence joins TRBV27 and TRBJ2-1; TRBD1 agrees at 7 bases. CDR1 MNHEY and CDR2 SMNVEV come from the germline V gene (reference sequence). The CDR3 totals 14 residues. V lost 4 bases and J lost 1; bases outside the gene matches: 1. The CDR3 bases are TGTGCCAGCAGTTCGACAGGGTCCTACAATGAGCAGTTCTTC. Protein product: CASSSTGSYNEQFF.

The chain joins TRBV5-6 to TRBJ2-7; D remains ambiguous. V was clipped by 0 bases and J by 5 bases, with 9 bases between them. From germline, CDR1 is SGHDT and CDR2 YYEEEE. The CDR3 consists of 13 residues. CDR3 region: CASSLAARNEQYF. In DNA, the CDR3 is TGTGCCAGCAGCTTGGCGGCTAGGAACGAGCAGTACTTC.

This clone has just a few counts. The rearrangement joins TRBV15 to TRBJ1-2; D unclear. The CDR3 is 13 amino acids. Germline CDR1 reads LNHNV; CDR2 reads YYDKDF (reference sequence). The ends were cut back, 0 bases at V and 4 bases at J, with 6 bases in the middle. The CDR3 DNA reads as TGTGCCACCAGCAGAGATCACAGCTATGGCTACACCTTC. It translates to CATSRDHSYGYTF.

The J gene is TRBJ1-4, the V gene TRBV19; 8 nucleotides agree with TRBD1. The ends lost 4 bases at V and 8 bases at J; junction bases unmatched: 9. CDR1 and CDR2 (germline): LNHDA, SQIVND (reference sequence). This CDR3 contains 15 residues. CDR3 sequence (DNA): TGTGCCAGTAGTAATGGGAGGACAGGGAAGGAAAAACTGTTTTTT. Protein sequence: CASSNGRTGKEKLFF.

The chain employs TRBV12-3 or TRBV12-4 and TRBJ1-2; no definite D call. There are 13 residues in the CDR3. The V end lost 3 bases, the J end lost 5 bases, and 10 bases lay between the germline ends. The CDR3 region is CASSLRGRYGYTF. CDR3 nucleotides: TGTGCCAGCAGTTTGAGAGGGCGTTATGGCTACACCTTC.

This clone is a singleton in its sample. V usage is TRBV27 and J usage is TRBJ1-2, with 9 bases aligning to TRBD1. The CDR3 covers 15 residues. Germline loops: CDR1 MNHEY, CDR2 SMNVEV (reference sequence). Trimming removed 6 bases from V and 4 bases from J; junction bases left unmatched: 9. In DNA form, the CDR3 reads TGTGCCAGCAGGGACAGGGGCCGACCCACCTATGGCTACACCTTC. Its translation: CASRDRGRPTYGYTF.

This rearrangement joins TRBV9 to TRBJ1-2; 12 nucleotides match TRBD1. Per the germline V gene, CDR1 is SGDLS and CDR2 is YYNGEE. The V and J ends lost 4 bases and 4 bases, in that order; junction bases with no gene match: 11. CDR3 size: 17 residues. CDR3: CASSFTPGQGAGYGYTF. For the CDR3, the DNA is TGTGCCAGCAGCTTTACACCGGGACAGGGGGCCGGCTATGGCTACACCTTC.

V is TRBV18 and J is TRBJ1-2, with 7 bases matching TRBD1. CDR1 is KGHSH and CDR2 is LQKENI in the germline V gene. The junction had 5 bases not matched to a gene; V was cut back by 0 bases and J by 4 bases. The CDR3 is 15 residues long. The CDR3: CASSPPPGGPYGYTF. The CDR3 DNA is TGTGCCAGCTCACCACCTCCAGGGGGGCCCTATGGCTACACCTTC.

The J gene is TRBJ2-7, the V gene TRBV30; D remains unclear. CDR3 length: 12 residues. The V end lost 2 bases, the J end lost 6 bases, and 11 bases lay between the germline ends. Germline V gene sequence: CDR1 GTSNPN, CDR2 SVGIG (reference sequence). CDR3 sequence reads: CAWSRNGSEQYV. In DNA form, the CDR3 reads TGTGCCTGGAGTAGAAACGGTTCCGAGCAGTACGTC.